The rows below give T cell receptor beta chains drawn from one sample of a study of Tregs in tolerant kidney transplant recipients. Clones were sequenced by immunoSEQ multiplex PCR, and TCRdb holds only the in-frame ones, with some missing. The data contain fewer than 100,000 clones, 90% to 95% of them singletons. The sample here was CD4+ T cells from blood, taken before the transplant. These receptors were collected from a human donor who received a combined kidney and bone marrow transplant. CDR3s include the opening cysteine and the closing phenylalanine or tryptophan. A D gene is named only where the DNA matches it firmly. The size field is filled for only some rows; it gives once, few, many or a size class.

j_gene	v_gene	abundance	d_gene	CDR3aa	CDR3nt
TRBJ1-2	TRBV27	.	.	CASSSDLWAGLVGYTF	TGTGCCAGCAGTTCCGACCTTTGGGCAGGGCTTGTTGGCTACACCTTC
TRBJ1-5	TRBV7-9	.	TRBD1	CASSLGTGVNQPQHF	TGTGCCAGCAGCTTGGGGACAGGGGTGAATCAGCCCCAGCATTTT
TRBJ2-3	TRBV29-1	.	TRBD2	CSVEGKGGANTDTQYF	TGCAGCGTTGAGGGCAAGGGAGGGGCGAACACAGATACGCAGTATTTT
TRBJ1-5	TRBV27	.	.	CASSLGRQGIQPQHF	TGTGCCAGCAGTTTAGGACGGCAGGGGATTCAGCCCCAGCATTTT
TRBJ2-7	TRBV4-1	.	.	CASSQDVLSAGEPHYEQYF	TGCGCCAGCAGCCAAGACGTTCTGTCGGCAGGGGAGCCTCACTACGAGCAGTACTTC
TRBJ1-5	TRBV19	few	.	CASSGSNQPQHF	TGTGCCAGTAGCGGTAGCAATCAGCCCCAGCATTTT
TRBJ1-2	TRBV2	.	.	CASSGQSYGYTF	TGTGCCAGCAGTGGGCAGTCATATGGCTACACCTTC
TRBJ2-3	TRBV5-1	.	TRBD2	CASGAGGAPDTQYF	TGCGCCAGCGGTGCGGGGGGGGCTCCAGATACGCAGTATTTT
TRBJ2-7	TRBV6-5	.	.	CASSTRDKRMEQYF	TGTGCCAGCAGCACAAGGGACAAACGAATGGAGCAGTACTTC
TRBJ2-1	TRBV11-3	.	TRBD2	CASSLAESSYNEQFF	TGTGCCAGCAGTCTAGCGGAGTCTTCCTACAATGAGCAGTTCTTC
TRBJ2-7	TRBV6-1	.	.	CASAGRLSYEQYF	TGTGCCAGCGCGGGACGTCTCTCCTACGAGCAGTACTTC
TRBJ1-1	TRBV5-6	.	.	CASSPSYRVGTEAFF	TGTGCCAGCAGCCCGAGTTACAGGGTGGGCACTGAAGCTTTCTTT
TRBJ2-7	TRBV7-2	.	TRBD2	CASSPSGGASYEQYF	TGTGCCAGCAGCCCCAGCGGGGGGGCGTCCTACGAGCAGTACTTC
TRBJ1-4	TRBV18	.	TRBD1	CASSLQGASNEKLFF	TGTGCCAGCTCACTCCAGGGGGCCTCTAATGAAAAACTGTTTTTT
TRBJ1-2	TRBV5-8	once	.	CASAGSEGWSYGYTF	TGTGCCAGCGCGGGGTCAGAGGGATGGAGCTATGGCTACACCTTC
TRBJ2-2	TRBV18	.	TRBD2	CASSLLAGDTGELFF	TGTGCCAGCTCTCTACTAGCGGGAGACACCGGGGAGCTGTTTTTT
TRBJ2-7	TRBV2	.	.	CASSETRGSYEQYF	TGTGCCAGCAGTGAGACAAGGGGATCCTACGAGCAGTACTTC
TRBJ2-3	TRBV5-1	.	.	CASSRDLDTQYF	TGCGCCAGCAGTCGGGACTTAGATACGCAGTATTTT
TRBJ1-1	TRBV27	.	.	CASSFDRSLNTEAFF	TGTGCCAGCAGTTTCGACAGAAGTTTGAACACTGAAGCTTTCTTT
TRBJ2-3	TRBV28	.	.	CASSFTVRRGRTDTQYF	TGTGCCAGCAGTTTTACAGTCAGGCGGGGTCGCACAGATACGCAGTATTTT
TRBJ1-1	TRBV9	.	TRBD1	CASSVGGWDSRIPMTTEAFF	TGTGCCAGCAGCGTAGGTGGTTGGGACAGCCGCATCCCTATGACCACTGAAGCTTTCTTT
TRBJ2-1	TRBV7-9	.	TRBD1	CASSFVTGGYEQFF	TGTGCCAGCAGCTTCGTGACAGGGGGCTATGAGCAGTTCTTC
TRBJ2-1	TRBV5-1	.	TRBD2	CASSALLAGGNNEQFF	TGCGCCAGCAGCGCGTTACTAGCGGGGGGAAACAATGAGCAGTTCTTC
TRBJ1-1	TRBV7-3	.	TRBD1	CASSSQGDTEAFF	TGTGCCAGCAGCTCACAGGGGGACACTGAAGCTTTCTTT
TRBJ2-5	TRBV5-1	.	.	CASSLDWNQETQYF	TGCGCCAGCAGCCTCGACTGGAACCAAGAGACCCAGTACTTC
TRBJ1-1	TRBV7-2	few	.	CASSLLMNTEAFF	TGTGCCAGCAGCTTATTAATGAACACTGAAGCTTTCTTT
TRBJ1-2	TRBV5-4	.	.	CASSLESGFGYTF	TGTGCCAGCAGCTTGGAGTCAGGGTTTGGCTACACCTTC
TRBJ2-1	TRBV6-4	.	TRBD1	CASSPRGQGARGPHNEQFF	TGTGCCAGCTCCCCGAGGGGACAGGGGGCAAGGGGACCACACAATGAGCAGTTCTTC
TRBJ1-6	TRBV5-4	.	TRBD1	CASSWGQTNSPLHF	TGTGCCAGCAGCTGGGGACAGACTAATTCCCCCCTCCACTTT
TRBJ1-6	TRBV5-1	.	.	CASSLKQDSPLHF	TGCGCCAGCAGCTTAAAACAGGATTCACCCCTCCACTTT
TRBJ1-2	TRBV7-2	.	.	CASSRARARGSYGYTF	TGTGCCAGCAGCCGTGCCCGCGCCAGGGGAAGCTATGGCTACACCTTC
TRBJ2-5	TRBV5-1	.	TRBD2	CASSLGLADIQETQYF	TGCGCCAGCAGCCTGGGACTAGCGGACATACAAGAGACCCAGTACTTC
TRBJ2-7	TRBV7-2	.	TRBD1	CASSHRDRGWYEQYF	TGTGCCAGCAGCCACCGGGACAGGGGGTGGTACGAGCAGTACTTC